Detailed here is one TCR beta chain. This record belongs to a study of blood T cell repertoires in COVID-19. Study as a whole: Donors in the United States, Italy and Spain gave samples during acute or convalescent COVID-19. Sample material is recorded as cDNA or gDNA derived from T cells, B-cell-depleted T cells, or PBMCs.

Authors' processing steps: Reference gene primer amplification yielded estimated nucleated cell counts. Clones were sequenced by immunoSEQ multiplex PCR, and TCRdb holds only the in-frame ones, with some missing. V and J calls and clone size are given by that table; D and trimming were obtained from the DNA. The sample has approximately 360,000 clones; 89% are singletons. The trim removed 0 bases at V and 3 bases at J, leaving 6 bases unmatched. Germline CDR1 is LGHNA and CDR2 is YNFKEQ. CDR3 length equals 16 residues. The chain uses TRBV4-2 and TRBJ2-5; 8 bases map to TRBD2. This TCR came from a man between 35 and 55 years old with acute or convalescent COVID-19. Sequenced material: peripheral blood. CDR3 in amino acids: CASSQDWNSGEETQYF. The CDR3 DNA reads TGTGCCAGCAGCCAAGATTGGAATAGCGGGGAAGAGACCCAGTACTTC.